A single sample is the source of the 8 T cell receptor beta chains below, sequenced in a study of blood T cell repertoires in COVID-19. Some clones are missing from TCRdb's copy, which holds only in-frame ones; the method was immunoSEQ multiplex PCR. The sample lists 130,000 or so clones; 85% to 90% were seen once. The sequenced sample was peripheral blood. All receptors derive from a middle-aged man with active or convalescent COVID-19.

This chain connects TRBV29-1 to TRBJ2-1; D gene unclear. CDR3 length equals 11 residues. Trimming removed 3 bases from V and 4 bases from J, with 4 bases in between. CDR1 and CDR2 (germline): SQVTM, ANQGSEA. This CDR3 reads CSVDSYNEQFF. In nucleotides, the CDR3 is TGCAGCGTTGACAGTTACAATGAGCAGTTCTTC.

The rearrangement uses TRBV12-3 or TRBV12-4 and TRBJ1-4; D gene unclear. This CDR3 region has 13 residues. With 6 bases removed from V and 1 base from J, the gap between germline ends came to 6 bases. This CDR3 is CASRSLTNEKLFF. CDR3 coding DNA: TGTGCCAGCAGATCTTTAACTAATGAAAAACTGTTTTTT.

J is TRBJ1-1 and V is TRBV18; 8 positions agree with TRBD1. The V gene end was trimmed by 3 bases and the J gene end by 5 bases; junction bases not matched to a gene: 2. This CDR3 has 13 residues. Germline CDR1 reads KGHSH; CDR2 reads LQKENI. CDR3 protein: CASSPRTGTEAFF. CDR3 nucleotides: TGTGCCAGCTCACCCAGGACAGGGACTGAAGCTTTCTTT.

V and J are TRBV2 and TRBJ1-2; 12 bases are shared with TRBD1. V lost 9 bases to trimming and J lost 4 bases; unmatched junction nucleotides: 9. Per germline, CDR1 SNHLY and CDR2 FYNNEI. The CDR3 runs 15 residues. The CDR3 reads CARRSPGQGAYGYTF. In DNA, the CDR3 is TGTGCCAGGCGAAGTCCGGGACAGGGGGCCTATGGCTACACCTTC.

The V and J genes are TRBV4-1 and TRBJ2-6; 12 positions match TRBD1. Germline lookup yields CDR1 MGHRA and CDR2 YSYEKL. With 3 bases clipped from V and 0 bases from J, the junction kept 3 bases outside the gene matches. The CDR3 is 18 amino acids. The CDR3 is CASSHGTGGLSGANVLTF. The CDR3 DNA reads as TGCGCCAGCAGCCACGGGACAGGGGGCCTCTCTGGGGCCAACGTCCTGACTTTC.

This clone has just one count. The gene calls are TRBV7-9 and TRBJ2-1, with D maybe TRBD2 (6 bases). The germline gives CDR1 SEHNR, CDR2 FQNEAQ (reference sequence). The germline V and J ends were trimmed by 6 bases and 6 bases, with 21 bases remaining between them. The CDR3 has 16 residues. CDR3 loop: CASRPNPGGGVNEQFF. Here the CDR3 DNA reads TGTGCCAGCAGACCTAATCCGGGCGGAGGGGTCAATGAGCAGTTCTTC.

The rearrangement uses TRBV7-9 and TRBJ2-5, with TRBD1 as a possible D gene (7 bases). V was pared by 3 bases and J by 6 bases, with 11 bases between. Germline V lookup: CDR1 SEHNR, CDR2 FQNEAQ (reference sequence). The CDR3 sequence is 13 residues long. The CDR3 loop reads CASSFPGGQTQYF. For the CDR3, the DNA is TGTGCCAGCAGCTTTCCAGGGGGGCAGACCCAGTACTTC.

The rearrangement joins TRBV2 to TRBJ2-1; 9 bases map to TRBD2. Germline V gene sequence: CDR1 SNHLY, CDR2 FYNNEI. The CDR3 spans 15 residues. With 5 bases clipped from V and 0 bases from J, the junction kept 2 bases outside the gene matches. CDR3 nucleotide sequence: TGTGCCAGCAGTCTTAGCGGGGGCTCCTACAATGAGCAGTTCTTC. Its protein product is CASSLSGGSYNEQFF.